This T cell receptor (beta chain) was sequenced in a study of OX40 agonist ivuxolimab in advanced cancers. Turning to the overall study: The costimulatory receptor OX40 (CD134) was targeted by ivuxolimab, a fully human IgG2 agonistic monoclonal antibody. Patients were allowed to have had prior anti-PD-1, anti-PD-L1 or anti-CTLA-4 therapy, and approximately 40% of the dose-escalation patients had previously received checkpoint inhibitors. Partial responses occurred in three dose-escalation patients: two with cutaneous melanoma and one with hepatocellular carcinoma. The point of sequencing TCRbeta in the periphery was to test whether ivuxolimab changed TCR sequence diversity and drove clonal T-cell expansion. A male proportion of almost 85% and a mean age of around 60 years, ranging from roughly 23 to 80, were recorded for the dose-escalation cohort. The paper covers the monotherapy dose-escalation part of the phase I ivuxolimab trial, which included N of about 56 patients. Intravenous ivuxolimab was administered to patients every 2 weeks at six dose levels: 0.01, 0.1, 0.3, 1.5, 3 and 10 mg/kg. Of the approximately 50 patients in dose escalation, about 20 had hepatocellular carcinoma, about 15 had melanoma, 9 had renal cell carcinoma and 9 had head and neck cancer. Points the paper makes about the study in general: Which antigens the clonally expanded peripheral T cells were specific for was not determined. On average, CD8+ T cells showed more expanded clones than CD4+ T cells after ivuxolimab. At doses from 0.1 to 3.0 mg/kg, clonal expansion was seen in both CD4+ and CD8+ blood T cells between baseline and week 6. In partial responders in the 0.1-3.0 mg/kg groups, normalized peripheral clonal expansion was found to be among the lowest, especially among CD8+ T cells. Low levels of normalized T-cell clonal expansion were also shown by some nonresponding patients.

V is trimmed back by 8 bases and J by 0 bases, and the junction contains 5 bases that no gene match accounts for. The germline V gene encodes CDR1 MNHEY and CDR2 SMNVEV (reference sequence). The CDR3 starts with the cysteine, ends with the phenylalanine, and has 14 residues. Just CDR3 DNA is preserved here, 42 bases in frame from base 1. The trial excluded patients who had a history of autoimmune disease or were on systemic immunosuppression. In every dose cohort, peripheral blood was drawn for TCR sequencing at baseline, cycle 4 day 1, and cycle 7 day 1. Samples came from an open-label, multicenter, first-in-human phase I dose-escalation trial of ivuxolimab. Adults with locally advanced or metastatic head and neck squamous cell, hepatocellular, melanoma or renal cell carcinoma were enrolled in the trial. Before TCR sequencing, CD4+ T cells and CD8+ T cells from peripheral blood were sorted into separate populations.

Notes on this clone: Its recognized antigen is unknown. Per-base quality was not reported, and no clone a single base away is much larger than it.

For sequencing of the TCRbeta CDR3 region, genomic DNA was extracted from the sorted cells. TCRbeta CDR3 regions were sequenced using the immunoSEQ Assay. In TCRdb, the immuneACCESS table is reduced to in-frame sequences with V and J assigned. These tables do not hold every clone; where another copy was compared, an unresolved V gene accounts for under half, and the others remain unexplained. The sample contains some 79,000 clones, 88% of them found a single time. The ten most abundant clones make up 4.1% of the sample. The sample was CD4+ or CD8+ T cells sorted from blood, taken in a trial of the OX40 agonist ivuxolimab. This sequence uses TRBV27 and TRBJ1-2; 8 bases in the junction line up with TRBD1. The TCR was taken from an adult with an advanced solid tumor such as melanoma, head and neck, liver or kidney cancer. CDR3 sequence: CASGYRGTNYGYTF. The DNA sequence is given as TGTGCCAGCGGCTACAGGGGGACTAACTATGGCTACACCTTC.